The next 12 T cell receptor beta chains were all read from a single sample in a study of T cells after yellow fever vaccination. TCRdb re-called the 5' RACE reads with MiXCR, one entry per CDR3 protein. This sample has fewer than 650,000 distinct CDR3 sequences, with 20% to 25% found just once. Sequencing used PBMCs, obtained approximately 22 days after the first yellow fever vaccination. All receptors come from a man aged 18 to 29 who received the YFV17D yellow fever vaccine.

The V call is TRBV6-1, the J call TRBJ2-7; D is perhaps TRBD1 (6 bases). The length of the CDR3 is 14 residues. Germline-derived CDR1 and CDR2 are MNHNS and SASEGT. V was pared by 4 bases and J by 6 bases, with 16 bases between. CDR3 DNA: TGTGCCAGCAGTGGAACAGGGCTTCGGAGCGAGCAGTACGTC. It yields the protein CASSGTGLRSEQYV.

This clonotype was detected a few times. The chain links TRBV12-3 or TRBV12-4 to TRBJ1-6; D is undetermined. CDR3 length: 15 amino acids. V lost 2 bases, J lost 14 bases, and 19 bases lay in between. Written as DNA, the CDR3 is TGTGCCAGCAGTTTATTGGAGATGGTGGAGTCGGCCCTCCACTTT. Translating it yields CASSLLEMVESALHF.

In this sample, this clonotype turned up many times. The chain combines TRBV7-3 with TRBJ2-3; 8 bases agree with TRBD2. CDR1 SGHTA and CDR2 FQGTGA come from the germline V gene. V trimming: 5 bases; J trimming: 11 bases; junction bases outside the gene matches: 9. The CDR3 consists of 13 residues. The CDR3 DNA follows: TGTGCCAGCAGCCCCCGCCGGGGGGGGGGGCAGTATTTT. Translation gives CASSPRRGGGQYF.

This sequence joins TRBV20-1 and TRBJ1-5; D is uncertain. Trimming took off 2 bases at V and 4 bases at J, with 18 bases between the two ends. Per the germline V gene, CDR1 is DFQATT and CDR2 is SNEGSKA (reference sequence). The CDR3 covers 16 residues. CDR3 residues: CSARSTVAGLNQPQHF. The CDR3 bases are TGCAGTGCTAGATCTACCGTCGCAGGTCTGAATCAGCCCCAGCATTTT.

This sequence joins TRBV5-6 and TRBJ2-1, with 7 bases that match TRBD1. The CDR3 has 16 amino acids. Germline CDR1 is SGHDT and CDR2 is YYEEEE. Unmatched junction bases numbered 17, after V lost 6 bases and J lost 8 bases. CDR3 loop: CASINLGTVKGHEQFF. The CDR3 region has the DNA TGTGCCAGCATCAATTTAGGGACAGTGAAGGGCCATGAGCAGTTCTTC.

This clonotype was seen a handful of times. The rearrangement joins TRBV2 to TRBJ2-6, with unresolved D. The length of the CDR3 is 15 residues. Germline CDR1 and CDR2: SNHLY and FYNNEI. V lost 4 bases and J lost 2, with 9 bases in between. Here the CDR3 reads CASSAVEAGANVLTF. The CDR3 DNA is TGTGCCAGCAGTGCTGTGGAAGCTGGGGCCAACGTCCTGACTTTC.

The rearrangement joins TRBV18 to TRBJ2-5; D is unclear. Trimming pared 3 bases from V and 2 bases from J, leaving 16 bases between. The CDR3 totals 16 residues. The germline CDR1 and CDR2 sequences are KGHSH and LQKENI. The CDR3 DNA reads TGTGCCAGCTCACCCGGAAGCCCAAGGCTACAAGAGACCCAGTACTTC. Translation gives CASSPGSPRLQETQYF.

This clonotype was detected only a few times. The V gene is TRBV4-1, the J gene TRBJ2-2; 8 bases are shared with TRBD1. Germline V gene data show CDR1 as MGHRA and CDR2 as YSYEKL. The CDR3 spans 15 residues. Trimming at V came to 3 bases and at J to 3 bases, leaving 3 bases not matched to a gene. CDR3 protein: CASSHLGQDTGELFF. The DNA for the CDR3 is TGCGCCAGCAGCCACTTGGGACAGGACACCGGGGAGCTGTTTTTT.

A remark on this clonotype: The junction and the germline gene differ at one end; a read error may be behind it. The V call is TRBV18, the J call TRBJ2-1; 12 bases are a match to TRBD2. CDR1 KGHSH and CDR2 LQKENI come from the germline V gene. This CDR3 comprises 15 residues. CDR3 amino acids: CASSERGLAGAELFF. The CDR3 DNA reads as TGTGCCAGCTCAGAACGGGGACTAGCGGGCGCGGAGCTGTTCTTC.

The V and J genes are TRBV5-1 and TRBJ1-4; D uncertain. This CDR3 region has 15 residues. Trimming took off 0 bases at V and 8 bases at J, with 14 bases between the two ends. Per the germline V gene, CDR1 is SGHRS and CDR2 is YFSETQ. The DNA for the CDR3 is TGCGCCAGCAGCTTGGAGTGGCCAGGACTAGAAAAACTGTTTTTT. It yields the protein CASSLEWPGLEKLFF.

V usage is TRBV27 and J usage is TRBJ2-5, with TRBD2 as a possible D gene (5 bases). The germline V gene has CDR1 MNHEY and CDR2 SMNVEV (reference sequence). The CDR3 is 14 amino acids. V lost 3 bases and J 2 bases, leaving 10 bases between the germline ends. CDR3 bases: TGTGCCAGCAGTTTCCGGGGATGGCAAGAGACCCAGTACTTC. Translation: CASSFRGWQETQYF.

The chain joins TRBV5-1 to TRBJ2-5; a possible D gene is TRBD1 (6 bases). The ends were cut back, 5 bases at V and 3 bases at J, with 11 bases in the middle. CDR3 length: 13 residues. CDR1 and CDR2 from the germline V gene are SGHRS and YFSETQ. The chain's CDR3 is CASRDTGKETQYF. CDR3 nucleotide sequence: TGCGCCAGCAGGGATACAGGGAAAGAGACCCAGTACTTC.